The sequence of this TCR beta chain was determined in a study of cytomegalovirus exposure and HLA in healthy donors (dated by TCRdb to 2016 to 2017). Study-wide context: An earlier analysis of several hundred of the donors reported about 290 Gb of sequence data and some 120 million unique TCR beta sequences from 150 million to 200 million T cells. An early release covering just under 650 HLA-typed donors comprised approximately 300 gigabases of sequencing data and 85 million or so unique TCR sequences. Among the roughly 370 genotyped donors, approximately 77% belonged to the genetic ancestry cluster associated with self-reported Caucasian donors. The study aimed to test whether signatures of past pathogen exposure could be identified by cataloging public T cell receptors. The study profiled the T cell repertoires of fewer than 850 subjects by immunosequencing and related them to cytomegalovirus serostatus. A separate validation cohort of some 130 different subjects was used in addition to the roughly 720-subject first cohort. The study combined high-throughput TCR immunosequencing, statistical association of individual TCRs with disease status, and machine learning to predict cytomegalovirus infection status. In a later analysis, previously published TCR beta repertoires from 550 to 750 donors were re-analyzed and high-resolution HLA genotyping was added so that TCR occurrence patterns could be studied. The later analysis used no new phenotypic data to find candidate immune exposures, relying instead on TCR beta sequences and their occurrence across donors. An earlier analysis of fewer than 750 of the donors used high-throughput TCR beta sequencing to judge whether each TCR beta V gene segment behaved as functional or pseudogenic. Donor age, sex, ethnicity and CMV serostatus were collected together with the repertoire data. A later genetic analysis used genome-wide SNP genotypes for about three fifths of the 666 donors, treating that subset as a discovery cohort. All discovery cohort repertoires had been generated using a single sequencing platform. HLA typing covered class I and class II loci at four-digit resolution. Typing coverage differed by locus: A, B, C, DRB1 and DQB1 were typed in roughly 620-630 donors, DQA1 in 522, DPA1 in some 600, and DPB1 in about 450. About five DR-DQ haplotypes were treated as single units for association and clustering because of strong linkage in the cohort. Among under 450 genotyped donors of the cohort, an average of roughly 240,000 unique TCR beta nucleotide sequences were sequenced per donor, around 20% of them non-productive. Points the paper makes about the study in general: Across donors, most TCR sequences were observed very rarely, whereas some public TCRs were present in many individuals. The authors suggested that the approach could potentially be generalized to other disease states and immunological phenotypes. Because the 87-base-pair reads could not distinguish some IMGT-functional V segments, including TRBV6-2 and TRBV6-3, those segments were excluded. Sequencing depth was assumed to be roughly uniform across donors in the presence/absence analyses, though that assumption may not hold. Cytomegalovirus status was reported to be diagnosed by the classifier with high specificity and sensitivity in both the original and validation cohorts. At a false discovery rate of 0.05, a later analysis linked around 15,000 TCR beta sequences to specific HLA alleles. Linkage disequilibrium might explain the correlated functional status among segregating V segments, but an unknown experimental factor could not be ruled out. This cohort had only TCR beta chains sequenced, and the lack of alpha or paired-chain data limited which features could be detected. In a later genetic analysis, fewer N-insertions in productive TCRs were reported among donors in an Asian-associated ancestry cluster than the roughly 700-donor mean. In a later analysis, HLA-associated TCR beta chains were found to be more clonally expanded and to have lower generation probabilities than equally common non-associated chains. In a later genetic analysis, a missense DCLRE1C variant was associated with V-gene and J-gene trimming of TCR beta chains, and the association was replicated in an independent cohort. In vitro tests confirmed that a few of the cytomegalovirus-associated TCR beta chains recognize cytomegalovirus antigens. The study listed 164 TCR beta chains as associated with cytomegalovirus. In an earlier analysis of some 500 of the donors, most TCR beta V segments appeared in productive rearrangements about 87% or about 30% of the time, broadly matching IMGT annotations. According to a later analysis, parvovirus B19, influenza, CMV and Epstein-Barr virus appeared linked to several top co-occurrence clusters. According to a later analysis, TCR association rates differed among HLA loci, with DRB1 alleles showing the most associated TCRs and HLA-C alleles showing the fewest. When HLA alleles, especially DR and DQ, strongly co-occurred, TCR associations were difficult to assign to individual alleles. Immune exposure information for the cohort was limited to CMV serostatus. About 15 rarely observed V segments, including chromosome 9 orphons, were excluded from the earlier analysis of about 600 of the donors because counts were too low. A further reported finding was that TCR beta sequences accurately predicted the HLA-A and HLA-B alleles for most subjects in the first cohort. In a later analysis, most CMV-associated TCR beta chains were found to appear HLA-restricted, with HLA associations seemingly driven largely by CMV exposure. Because HLA typing was unavailable for some donors at each locus, only the typed subset was used in association tests. The sequencing pipeline was judged likely to have produced a cluster of highly shared sequence variants as a technical artifact.

Reading the germline V gene gives CDR1 SGHDT and CDR2 YYEEEE. Counted from cysteine to phenylalanine, this CDR3 has 14 amino acids. CDR3 DNA only is kept here, 42 bases in frame from base 1. At the junction V is shortened by 4 bases and J by 2 bases, with 9 bases in between. As to this clone: This receptor's antigen is unknown. Base qualities are missing; no much larger clone stands one base away.

The cohort comprised 710 or so healthy bone marrow donors. Cohort members were all nominally healthy when sampled, although unrecorded immune exposures were likely present. The donor was CMV seronegative and belonged to the group of over 350 seronegative cohort members. A peripheral blood sample was collected from each donor, and TCR beta sequencing was performed on peripheral blood mononuclear cells. Genomic DNA extraction from the blood cell samples was performed with the Qiagen DNeasy Blood Extraction Kit. The protocol used for the library was the immunoSEQ multiplex PCR assay. The multiplex PCR relied on a mix of 60 forward primers for TCR Vbeta segments and 13 reverse primers for TCR Jbeta segments. Amplification of the CDR3 region of rearranged TCR beta genes was performed with a multiplex PCR assay on genomic DNA. Amplified TCR beta libraries were sequenced as 87-base-pair reads on the Illumina HiSeq System. The study's processing was this. Across the roughly 700 repertoires, a later analysis counted around 80 million unique TCR beta chains, 8.5 million to 12 million of which were shared by at least two donors. A nearest-neighbor algorithm error-corrected the raw reads and collapsed the reads into unique sequences, merging closely related sequences to remove PCR and sequencing errors. CDR3 sequences were aligned to IMGT reference sequences to assign V, D and J gene segments. For a sequence to be retained, a match of at least six nucleotides to both a V gene segment and a J gene segment was required. A rearrangement counted as productive if the CDR3 had no stop codons and remained in frame with V and J, and every other rearrangement counted as non-productive. CDR3 was defined by IMGT convention, running from the second conserved V-encoded cysteine to the conserved J-encoded phenylalanine. The earlier analysis of 587 of the donors excluded any sequence lacking an unambiguous match to a single V gene segment. An earlier analysis of about 590 of the donors classified V segments as functional when productive rearrangements were above 56.7% and as segregating when the standard deviation between donors was above 5%. A statistical classification framework was developed to diagnose cytomegalovirus status using the catalog of TCR beta chain sequences. A later analysis assigned V and J genes by comparing TCR nucleotide sequences with IMGT/GENE-DB human TR gene sequences. Using the TCRdist pipeline, a later analysis assigned CDR3 sequences along with most-parsimonious VDJ recombination scenarios. In a later analysis, each TCR beta chain was defined by its CDR3 amino acid sequence together with its V-gene family, and reads without a unique V-gene family were excluded. To address suspected cross-contamination and a sequencing artifact, a later analysis removed over 500 highly shared, low-generation-probability nucleotide sequences. For each public chain, a later analysis derived a clonal expansion index from normalized ranks of inferred template counts within each repertoire. In a later analysis, generation probabilities were computed with a VDJ recombination model fitted to out-of-frame rearrangements, and the resulting probabilities were checked against IGoR. Hypergeometric tests were used in a later analysis to score TCR-TCR, TCR-HLA and TCR-CMV co-occurrence, with a repertoire-size bias correction applied to the TCR pairs. To estimate false discovery rates, a later analysis permuted the HLA or CMV assignments 20 times. In a later analysis, co-occurring TCRs were grouped using DBSCAN, and TCRdist sequence similarity was added for clustering within HLA-allele-positive subsets. Co-occurrence clustering excluded repertoires with fewer than 30,000 or more than 120,000 public chains, plus five with anomalous nucleotide sharing. TCRdb took this table from immuneACCESS and kept in-frame rearrangements with V and J called. Such tables lack part of the clones; where checked against another copy, unresolved V genes explain under half of the gap, and the rest is unexplained. D and trimming come from the DNA, and the V and J calls and clone size come from that table. This sample comprises 150,000 to 200,000 clones, about 80% of them detected only once. Over 2% of the sample lies in the top ten.

The receptor comes from a woman aged 25-40 years in good health and CMV-seronegative. The sequencing sample was made of PBMCs. The rearranged segments are TRBV5-6 and TRBJ2-2, with no confidently assigned D gene. CDR3 protein: CASSVMTNTGELFF. The nucleotide sequence is TGTGCCAGCAGCGTTATGACAAACACCGGGGAGCTGTTTTTT.